Listed here are 21 T cell receptor beta chains from one sample, sequenced in a study of blood T cell repertoires in COVID-19. Some clones are missing from TCRdb's copy, which holds only in-frame ones; the method was immunoSEQ multiplex PCR. Of some 110,000 clones in the sample, approximately 74% were seen once. The sequenced material came from peripheral blood. The origin of the receptors is an elderly man with COVID-19, enrolled during active disease.

The rearrangement links TRBV3-1 (or the pseudogene TRBV3-2) to TRBJ2-7; D uncertain. CDR3 length: 14 amino acids. V lost 4 bases to trimming and J lost 2 bases, with 12 bases between them. Germline V CDR1 and CDR2: LGHDT, YNNKEL (reference sequence). In nucleotides, the CDR3 is TGTGCCAGCAGCCCAGACCCAGGAACCTACGAGCAGTACTTC. It translates to CASSPDPGTYEQYF.

This clone was observed a few times. The gene calls are TRBV11-3 and TRBJ2-1; 8 nucleotides agree with TRBD1. The J segment lost 4 bases and the V segment lost 0 bases, leaving 5 bases of the junction unmatched. This CDR3 comprises 16 residues. CDR1 SGHNT and CDR2 YENEEA come from the germline V gene. The CDR3 nucleotides are TGTGCCAGCAGCTTAGATCTCGGGACAGGTTACAATGAGCAGTTCTTC. Translating it yields CASSLDLGTGYNEQFF.

The rearrangement links TRBV5-4 to TRBJ2-3; 11 positions match TRBD2. There are 18 residues in the CDR3. V lost 4 bases and J lost 1; bases outside the gene matches: 11. Germline V gene data show CDR1 as SGHNT and CDR2 as YYREEE (reference sequence). In nucleotides, the CDR3 is TGTGCCAGCAGCACCGGGGGGGGACTAGCGGTTCGCACAGATACGCAGTATTTT. Its translation: CASSTGGGLAVRTDTQYF. Based on the CDR3 plus reference TRBV5-4 and TRBJ2-3, the full variable domain is ETGVTQSPTHLIKTRGQQVTLRCSSQSGHNTVSWYQQALGQGPQFIFQYYREEENGRGNFPPRFSGLQFPNYSSELNVNALELDDSALYLCASSTGGGLAVRTDTQYFGPGTRLTVL.

A few counts support this clone. This chain uses TRBV11-2 with TRBJ2-5; D gene unclear. V lost 2 bases and J lost 5, with 9 bases in between. This CDR3 has 13 residues. In germline, CDR1 is SGHAT, CDR2 FQNNGV. The DNA for the CDR3 is TGTGCCAGCAGCTTACTCTTTCGGGAGACCCAGTACTTC. It codes for CASSLLFRETQYF.

This clone was seen only a few times. This chain links TRBV5-8 with TRBJ1-2; TRBD1 aligns across 7 bases. The junction had 8 bases not matched to a gene; V was cut back by 4 bases and J by 2 bases. This CDR3 spans 15 amino acids. Germline V CDR1 and CDR2: SGHTS, YDEGEE. CDR3: CASSPWTGANYGYTF. The CDR3 DNA reads TGTGCCAGCAGCCCCTGGACAGGAGCCAACTATGGCTACACCTTC.

In DNA, the CDR3 is TGTGCCAGCAGTTACGCAGGGTCGAAAGAAAAACTGTTTTTT. Amino acids: CASSYAGSKEKLFF. The genes are TRBV6-6 and TRBJ1-4; TRBD1 might be the D (5 bases). V was shortened by 2 bases and J by 8 bases, with 12 bases between the two germline ends. The CDR3 runs 14 residues. Germline V gives CDR1 MNHNY, CDR2 SVGAGI (reference sequence).

The rearrangement uses TRBV25-1 and TRBJ2-1; D not certain. The CDR3 runs 11 residues. CDR1 and CDR2 (germline): MGHDK, SYGVNS. Trimming cost V 2 bases and J 15 bases, with 11 bases left between them. DNA for the CDR3: TGTGCCAGCAGTGAAATGTCTAGTCCGTTCTTC. Translation: CASSEMSSPFF.

The genes are TRBV18 and TRBJ2-3, with 13 bases that match TRBD2. After removal of 4 bases from V and 0 bases from J, the junction contained 7 bases not matched to a gene. CDR3 length equals 18 residues. Germline V gives CDR1 KGHSH, CDR2 LQKENI. CDR3 loop: CASSLSGLAGTSTDTQYF. The DNA of the CDR3 is TGTGCCAGCTCACTCTCGGGACTAGCGGGGACTAGCACAGATACGCAGTATTTT. Full variable domain (remainder filled in from reference TRBV18 and TRBJ2-3): NAGVMQNPRHLVRRRGQEARLRCSPMKGHSHVYWYRQLPEEGLKFMVYLQKENIIDESGMPKERFSAEFPKEGPSILRIQQVVRGDSAAYFCASSLSGLAGTSTDTQYFGPGTRLTVL.

J is TRBJ1-1 and V is TRBV19; TRBD1 might be the D (5 bases). Trimming cost V 4 bases and J 0 bases, with 12 bases left between them. Germline CDR1 reads LNHDA; CDR2 reads SQIVND (reference sequence). The length of the CDR3 is 15 residues. The CDR3 nucleotides read TGTGCCAGTAGTACCCGACAGATTATGAACACTGAAGCTTTCTTT. Its protein is CASSTRQIMNTEAFF.

The chain carries TRBV18 and TRBJ2-2; D possibly corresponds to TRBD1 (5 bases). Germline V CDR1 and CDR2: KGHSH, LQKENI. There are 16 residues in the CDR3. Trimming took 3 bases from V and 0 from J, leaving 11 bases between them. CDR3 DNA: TGTGCCAGCTCACCTATGACAGTAACGAACACCGGGGAGCTGTTTTTT. This translates into CASSPMTVTNTGELFF.

This chain joins TRBV18 and TRBJ1-5; 12 bases line up with TRBD1. After removal of 6 bases from V and 7 bases from J, the junction contained 16 bases not matched to a gene. In germline, CDR1 is KGHSH, CDR2 LQKENI. The CDR3 loop spans 18 amino acids. CDR3 bases: TGTGCCAGCTCGCGACCGGGGGACAGGGGGCTAATGTCACAGCCCCAGCATTTT. Amino acids: CASSRPGDRGLMSQPQHF.

This rearrangement joins TRBV18 to TRBJ2-3; the match to TRBD2 covers 8 bases. J was trimmed by 0 bases and V by 4 bases; bases with no gene match: 12. The length of the CDR3 is 18 residues. Germline-derived CDR1 and CDR2 are KGHSH and LQKENI. CDR3 coding DNA: TGTGCCAGCTCACGTGTAACCACTAGCGGCGGTAGCACAGATACGCAGTATTTT. Encoded protein: CASSRVTTSGGSTDTQYF.

V usage is TRBV28 and J usage is TRBJ2-1; D is unresolved. V lost 4 bases and J lost 9, with 7 bases in between. The CDR3 extends over 11 amino acids. Germline CDR1 MDHEN, CDR2 SYDVKM. CDR3 sequence: CASSYFGEQFF. The CDR3 nucleotides read TGTGCCAGCAGTTACTTCGGTGAGCAGTTCTTC.

The gene calls are TRBV5-4 and TRBJ2-7; D perhaps matches TRBD1 (6 bases). The length of the CDR3 is 14 residues. Germline V CDR1 and CDR2: SGHNT, YYREEE (reference sequence). The germline V and J ends were trimmed by 4 bases and 2 bases, with 13 bases remaining between them. This chain's CDR3 is CASSPQGPPYEQYF. The CDR3 region has the DNA TGTGCCAGCAGCCCACAGGGCCCGCCCTACGAGCAGTACTTC.

V and J are TRBV11-2 and TRBJ2-5; tentatively, D is TRBD2 (6 bases). Germline loops: CDR1 SGHAT, CDR2 FQNNGV. CDR3 length: 18 residues. The V end lost 1 base, the J end lost 0 bases, and 18 bases lay between the germline ends. The CDR3 loop reads CASSLAGSGFPYQETQYF. The CDR3, as DNA: TGTGCCAGCAGCTTAGCCGGGAGTGGGTTTCCGTACCAAGAGACCCAGTACTTC.

The J gene is TRBJ2-5, the V gene TRBV4-1, with 10 bases that match TRBD1. V lost 5 bases, J lost 4 bases, and 7 bases stayed unmatched. The CDR3 has 15 amino acids. Germline CDR1 is MGHRA and CDR2 is YSYEKL. As DNA, the CDR3 is TGCGCCAGCAGCTATGGACAGGGGGTAACAGAGACCCAGTACTTC. Residues: CASSYGQGVTETQYF.

This clone has only a few counts. V usage is TRBV9 and J usage is TRBJ2-1; 13 nucleotides agree with TRBD2. The ends lost 4 bases at V and 3 bases at J; junction bases unmatched: 7. Germline V CDR1 and CDR2: SGDLS, YYNGEE. CDR3 length: 17 amino acids. CDR3 bases: TGTGCCAGCAGCCACGGGACTAGCGGGATAAACTACAATGAGCAGTTCTTC. As protein: CASSHGTSGINYNEQFF.

The rearrangement uses TRBV14 and TRBJ1-3, with D unresolved. V was clipped by 4 bases and J by 4 bases, with 8 bases between them. CDR1 and CDR2 from the germline V gene are SGHDN and FVKESK. The CDR3 runs to 13 residues. The CDR3 nucleotides are TGTGCCAGCAGCCTGGCTCACGGAAACACCATATATTTT. Its translation is CASSLAHGNTIYF.

There are a few counts of this clone. The chain employs TRBV9 and TRBJ2-3; TRBD2 agrees at 12 bases. This CDR3 region has 15 residues. In germline, CDR1 is SGDLS, CDR2 YYNGEE. V lost 1 base and J lost 6; bases outside the gene matches: 3. The CDR3 bases are TGTGCCAGCAGCGTAAAAACTAGCGGGAGGGATACGCAGTATTTT. Protein sequence: CASSVKTSGRDTQYF.

This clone was detected only a few times. This chain uses TRBV7-2 with TRBJ1-1; 11 bases are shared with TRBD1. Trimming at V came to 0 bases and at J to 4 bases, leaving 1 base not matched to a gene. The CDR3 contains 15 residues. Germline CDR1 is SGHTA and CDR2 is FQGNSA. The CDR3 here is CASSLAGTGGTEAFF. CDR3 in DNA: TGTGCCAGCAGCTTAGCGGGGACAGGGGGCACTGAAGCTTTCTTT.

V usage is TRBV3-1 (or the pseudogene TRBV3-2) and J usage is TRBJ2-1; TRBD2 matches at 10 bases. CDR1 and CDR2 (germline): LGHDT, YNNKEL (reference sequence). The CDR3 loop spans 16 amino acids. The junction had 8 bases not matched to a gene; V was cut back by 3 bases and J by 6 bases. The CDR3 nucleotides are TGTGCCAGCAGCCAGAGCTCCTTAGCGGGGGGCAATGAGCAGTTCTTC. Amino acids: CASSQSSLAGGNEQFF.